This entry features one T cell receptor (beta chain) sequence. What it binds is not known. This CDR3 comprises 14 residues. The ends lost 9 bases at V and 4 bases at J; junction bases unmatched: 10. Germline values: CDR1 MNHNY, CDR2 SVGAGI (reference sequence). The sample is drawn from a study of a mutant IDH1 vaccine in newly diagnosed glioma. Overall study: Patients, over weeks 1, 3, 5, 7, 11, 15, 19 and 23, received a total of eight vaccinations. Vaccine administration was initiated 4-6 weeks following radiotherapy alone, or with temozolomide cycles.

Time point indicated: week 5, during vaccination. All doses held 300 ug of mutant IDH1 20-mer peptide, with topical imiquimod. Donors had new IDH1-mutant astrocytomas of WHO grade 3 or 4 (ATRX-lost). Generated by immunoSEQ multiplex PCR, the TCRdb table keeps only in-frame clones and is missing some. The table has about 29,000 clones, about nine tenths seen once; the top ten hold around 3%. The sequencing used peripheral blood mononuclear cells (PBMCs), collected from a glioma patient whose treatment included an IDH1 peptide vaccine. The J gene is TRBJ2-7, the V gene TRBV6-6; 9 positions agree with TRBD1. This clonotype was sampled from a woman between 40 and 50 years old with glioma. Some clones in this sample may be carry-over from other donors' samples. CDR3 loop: CASMRGTGWYEQYF. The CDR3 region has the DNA TGTGCCAGTATGCGCGGGACAGGGTGGTACGAGCAGTACTTC.